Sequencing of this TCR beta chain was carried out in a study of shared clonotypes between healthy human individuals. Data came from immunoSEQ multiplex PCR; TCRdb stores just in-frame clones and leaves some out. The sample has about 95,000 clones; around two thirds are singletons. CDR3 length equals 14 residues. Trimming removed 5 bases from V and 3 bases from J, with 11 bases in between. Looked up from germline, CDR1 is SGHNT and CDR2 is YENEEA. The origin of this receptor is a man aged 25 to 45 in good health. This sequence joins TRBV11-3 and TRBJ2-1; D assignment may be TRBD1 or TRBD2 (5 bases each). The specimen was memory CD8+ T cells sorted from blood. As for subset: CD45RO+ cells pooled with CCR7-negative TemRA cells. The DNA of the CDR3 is TGTGCCAGCAGCGCAACTGGGGGCTACAATGAGCAGTTCTTC. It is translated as CASSATGGYNEQFF.